The 2 T cell receptor beta chains below come from one sample, sequenced in a study of CD8+ T cells in alopecia areata. Specified treatment: oral pan-JAK inhibitor, 5-10 mg twice daily. RNA extraction and reverse transcription yielded cDNA as sequencing template. Assay: immunoSEQ multiplex PCR; the TCRdb copy retains only in-frame clones and omits some. The sample lists 90,000 or so clones, roughly 47% occurring once. The sequencing used CD8+ T cells sorted from blood, collected at week 24, from a patient treated with tofacitinib. The receptor source for this set is a human donor with alopecia areata.

This clone was seen a handful of times. V gene TRBV29-1 combines with J gene TRBJ2-3; D possibly corresponds to TRBD1 (5 bases). V was cut by 0 bases and J by 5 bases, with 15 bases left in between. CDR1 and CDR2 from the germline V gene are SQVTM and ANQGSEA. CDR3 size: 15 residues. The CDR3 DNA is TGCAGCGTTGAAGATATTGGGGCCGAAGGAGATACGCAGTATTTT. Translating it yields CSVEDIGAEGDTQYF.

The chain recombines TRBV25-1 with TRBJ2-3; D not certain. Deletions cut 3 bases from V and 3 bases from J, with 13 bases between. CDR3 length: 15 residues. Per germline, CDR1 MGHDK and CDR2 SYGVNS. CDR3 protein: CASSDQPSLTDTQYF. CDR3 nucleotide sequence: TGTGCCAGCAGTGACCAACCAAGCTTGACAGATACGCAGTATTTT.